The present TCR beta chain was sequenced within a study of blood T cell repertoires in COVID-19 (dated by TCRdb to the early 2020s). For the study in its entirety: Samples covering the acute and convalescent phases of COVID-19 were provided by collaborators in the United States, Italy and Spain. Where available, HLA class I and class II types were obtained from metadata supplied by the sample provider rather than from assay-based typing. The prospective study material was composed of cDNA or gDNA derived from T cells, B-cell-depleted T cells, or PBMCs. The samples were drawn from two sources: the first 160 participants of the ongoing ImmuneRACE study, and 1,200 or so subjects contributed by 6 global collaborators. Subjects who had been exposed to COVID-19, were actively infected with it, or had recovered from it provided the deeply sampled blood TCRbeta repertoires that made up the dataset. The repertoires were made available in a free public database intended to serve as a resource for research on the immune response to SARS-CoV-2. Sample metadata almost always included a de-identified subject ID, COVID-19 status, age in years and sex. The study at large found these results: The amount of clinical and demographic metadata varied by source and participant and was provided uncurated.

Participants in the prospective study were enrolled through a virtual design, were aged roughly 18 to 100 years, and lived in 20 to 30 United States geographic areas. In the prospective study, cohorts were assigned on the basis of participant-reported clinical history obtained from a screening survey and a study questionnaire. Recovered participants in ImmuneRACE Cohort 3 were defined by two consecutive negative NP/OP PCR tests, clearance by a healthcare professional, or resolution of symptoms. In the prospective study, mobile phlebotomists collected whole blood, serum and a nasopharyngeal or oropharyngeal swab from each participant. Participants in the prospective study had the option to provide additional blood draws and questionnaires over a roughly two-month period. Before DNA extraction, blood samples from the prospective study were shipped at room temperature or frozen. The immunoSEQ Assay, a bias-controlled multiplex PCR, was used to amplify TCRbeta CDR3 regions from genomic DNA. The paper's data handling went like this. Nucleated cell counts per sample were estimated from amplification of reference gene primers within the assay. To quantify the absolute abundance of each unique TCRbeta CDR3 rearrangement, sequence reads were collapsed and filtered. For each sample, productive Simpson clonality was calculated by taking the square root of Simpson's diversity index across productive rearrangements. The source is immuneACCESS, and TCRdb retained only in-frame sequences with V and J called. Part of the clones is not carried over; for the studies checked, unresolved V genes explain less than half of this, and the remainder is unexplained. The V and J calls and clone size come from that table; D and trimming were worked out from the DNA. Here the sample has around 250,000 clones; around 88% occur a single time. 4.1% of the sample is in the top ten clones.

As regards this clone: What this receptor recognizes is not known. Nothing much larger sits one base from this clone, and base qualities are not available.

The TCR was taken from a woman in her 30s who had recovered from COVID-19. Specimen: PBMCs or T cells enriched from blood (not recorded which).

The DNA reads as follows: TGTGCCAGCAGTTCCGGACAGGGATGGTCTGAAGCTTTCTTT. Its protein is CASSSGQGWSEAFF. The chain uses TRBV7-3 and TRBJ1-1, and 8 junctional nucleotides match TRBD1. The germline V gene sets CDR1 to SGHTA and CDR2 to FQGTGA. Here V drops 6 bases and J drops 6 bases, and the junction holds 9 bases not matched to any gene. From the cysteine through the phenylalanine, the CDR3 covers 14 amino acids. CDR3 DNA is the only sequence kept; it has 42 bases, read in frame from the first base.